These 4 T cell receptor beta chains were sequenced from one sample in a study of sequential checkpoint blockade in melanoma. Generated by immunoSEQ multiplex PCR, the TCRdb table keeps only in-frame clones and is missing some. In the table there are some 9,100 clones, approximately 73% of which are singletons. Noted treatment: randomized to nivolumab then ipilimumab (arm A) or the reverse (arm B). Specimen: CD8+ T cells sorted from blood (inferred from file names), collected from a patient given nivolumab and ipilimumab in sequence. All receptors derive from a human donor with melanoma.

V gene TRBV6-5 combines with J gene TRBJ2-1; D may be TRBD2 (5 bases). Germline lookup yields CDR1 MNHEY and CDR2 SVGAGI. Trimming stripped 7 bases from V and 0 bases from J, with 13 bases between. The CDR3 contains 15 residues. The CDR3 coding sequence is TGTGCCAGCACGGCGGGTCCGAGCTCCTACAATGAGCAGTTCTTC. Protein product: CASTAGPSSYNEQFF.

DNA for the CDR3: TGCGCCAGCAGCTCCCACCCAGAGGGCGCAGGTGAGCAGTACTTC. Protein: CASSSHPEGAGEQYF. The chain combines TRBV5-1 with TRBJ2-7; possibly TRBD2 for D (5 bases). This CDR3 contains 15 residues. Germline V gene sequence: CDR1 SGHRS, CDR2 YFSETQ. V was shortened by 3 bases and J by 7 bases, with 20 bases between the two germline ends.

The chain recombines TRBV5-4 with TRBJ2-7, with TRBD1 as a possible D gene (6 bases). There are 14 residues in the CDR3. Trimming shortened V by 2 bases and J by 2 bases, and 11 bases separated the two germline ends. Germline V gives CDR1 SGHNT, CDR2 YYREEE (reference sequence). CDR3 sequence reads: CASSLSDRAYEQYF. In nucleotides, the CDR3 is TGTGCCAGCAGCTTATCGGACAGAGCCTACGAGCAGTACTTC.

The chain employs TRBV27 and TRBJ2-1, with D perhaps matching TRBD2 (5 bases). In germline, CDR1 is MNHEY, CDR2 SMNVEV (reference sequence). This CDR3 spans 12 amino acids. Trimming stripped 4 bases from V and 7 bases from J, with 8 bases between. The CDR3 DNA reads as TGTGCCAGCAGTTCCGCGGGTAATGAGCAGTTCTTC. Translating gives CASSSAGNEQFF.